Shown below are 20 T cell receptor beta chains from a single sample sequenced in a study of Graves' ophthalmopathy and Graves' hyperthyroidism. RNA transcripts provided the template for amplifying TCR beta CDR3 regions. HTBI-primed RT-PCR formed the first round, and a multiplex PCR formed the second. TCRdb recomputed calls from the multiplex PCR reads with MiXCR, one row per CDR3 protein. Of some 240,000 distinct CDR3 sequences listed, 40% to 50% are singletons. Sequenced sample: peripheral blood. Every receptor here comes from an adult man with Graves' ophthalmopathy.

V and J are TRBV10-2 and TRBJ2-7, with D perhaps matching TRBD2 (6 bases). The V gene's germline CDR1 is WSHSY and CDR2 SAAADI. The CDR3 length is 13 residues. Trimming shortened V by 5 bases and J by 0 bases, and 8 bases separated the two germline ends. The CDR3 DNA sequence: TGCGCCAGCAGTCACGGGAGCTCCTACGAGCAGTACTTC. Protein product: CASSHGSSYEQYF.

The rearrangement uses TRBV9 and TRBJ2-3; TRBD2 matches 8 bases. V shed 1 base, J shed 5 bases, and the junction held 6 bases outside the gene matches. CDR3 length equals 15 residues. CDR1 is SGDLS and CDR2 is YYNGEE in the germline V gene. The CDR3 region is CASSVYGRVEDTQYF. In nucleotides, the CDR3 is TGTGCCAGCAGCGTATACGGGAGGGTTGAAGATACGCAGTATTTT.

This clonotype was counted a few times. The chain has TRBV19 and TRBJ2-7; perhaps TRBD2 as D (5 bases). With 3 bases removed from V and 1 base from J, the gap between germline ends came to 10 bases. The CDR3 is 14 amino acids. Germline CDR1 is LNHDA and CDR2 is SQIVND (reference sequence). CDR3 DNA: TGTGCCAGTAGTATCGGTCCGGGGTCCTACGAGCAGTACTTC. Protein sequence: CASSIGPGSYEQYF.

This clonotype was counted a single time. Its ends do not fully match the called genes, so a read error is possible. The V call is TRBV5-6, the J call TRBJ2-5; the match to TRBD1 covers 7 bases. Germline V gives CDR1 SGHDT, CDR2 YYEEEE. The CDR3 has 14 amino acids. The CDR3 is CASSQQGLGETQYF. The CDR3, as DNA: TGCGCCAGCAGCCAACAGGGGTTAGGAGAGACCCAGTACTTC.

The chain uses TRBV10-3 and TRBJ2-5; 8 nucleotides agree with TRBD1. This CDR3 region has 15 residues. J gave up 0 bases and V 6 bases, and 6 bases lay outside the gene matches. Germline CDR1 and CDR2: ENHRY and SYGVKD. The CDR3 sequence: CAISRGQADQETQYF. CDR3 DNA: TGTGCCATCAGCAGGGGACAGGCCGACCAAGAGACCCAGTACTTC.

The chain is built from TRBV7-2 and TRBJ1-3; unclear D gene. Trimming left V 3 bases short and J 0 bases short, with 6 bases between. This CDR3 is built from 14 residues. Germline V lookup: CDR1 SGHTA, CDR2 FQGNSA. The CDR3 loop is CASSFGTSGNTIYF. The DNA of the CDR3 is TGTGCCAGCAGCTTCGGCACCTCTGGAAACACCATATATTTT.

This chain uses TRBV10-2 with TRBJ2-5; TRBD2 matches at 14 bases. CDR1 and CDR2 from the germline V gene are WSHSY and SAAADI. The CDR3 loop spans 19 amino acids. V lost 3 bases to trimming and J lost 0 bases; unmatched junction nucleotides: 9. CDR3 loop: CASSDPRTSGGSYQETQYF. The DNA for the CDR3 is TGCGCCAGCAGTGACCCCAGGACTAGCGGGGGGTCGTACCAAGAGACCCAGTACTTC.

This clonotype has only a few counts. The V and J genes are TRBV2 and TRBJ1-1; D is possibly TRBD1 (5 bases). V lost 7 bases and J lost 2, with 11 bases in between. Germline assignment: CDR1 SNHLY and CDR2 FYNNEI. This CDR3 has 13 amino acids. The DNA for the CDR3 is TGTGCCAGCAACCGGGACTTCAACACTGAAGCTTTCTTT. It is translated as CASNRDFNTEAFF.

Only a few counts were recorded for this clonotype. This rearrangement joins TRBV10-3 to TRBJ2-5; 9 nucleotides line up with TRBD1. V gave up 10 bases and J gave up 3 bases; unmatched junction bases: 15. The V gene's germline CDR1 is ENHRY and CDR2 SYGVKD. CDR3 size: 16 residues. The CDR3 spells CASTHPDRGTEETQYF. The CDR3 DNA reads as TGTGCCAGCACCCACCCCGACAGGGGGACGGAAGAGACCCAGTACTTC.

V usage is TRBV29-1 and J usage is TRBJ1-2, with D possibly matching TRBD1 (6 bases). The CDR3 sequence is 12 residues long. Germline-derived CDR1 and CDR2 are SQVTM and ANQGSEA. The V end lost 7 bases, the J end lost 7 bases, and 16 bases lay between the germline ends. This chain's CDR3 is CSGWDIGSGYTF. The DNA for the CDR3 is TGCAGCGGTTGGGACATAGGGAGTGGCTACACCTTC.

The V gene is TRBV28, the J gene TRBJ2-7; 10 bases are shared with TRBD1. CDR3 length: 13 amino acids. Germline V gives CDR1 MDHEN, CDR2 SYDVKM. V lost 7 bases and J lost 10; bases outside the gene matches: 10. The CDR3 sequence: CASNVPGQGLQYF. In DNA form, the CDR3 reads TGTGCCAGCAACGTCCCGGGACAGGGGTTACAGTACTTC.

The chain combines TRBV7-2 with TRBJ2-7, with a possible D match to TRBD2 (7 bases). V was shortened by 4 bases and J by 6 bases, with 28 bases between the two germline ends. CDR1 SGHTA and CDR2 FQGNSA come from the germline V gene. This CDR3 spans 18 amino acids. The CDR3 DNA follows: TGTGCCAGCAGCTCCGTCAAGGGGAGGGGGGCCTCCCTCGGCGAGCAGTACTTC. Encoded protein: CASSSVKGRGASLGEQYF.

In DNA form, the CDR3 reads TGTGCCAGCAGCGTCGGGGGGTTTAGCAATCAGCCCCAGCATTTT. Its translation: CASSVGGFSNQPQHF. The chain joins TRBV9 to TRBJ1-5, with D perhaps matching TRBD1 (5 bases). V lost 2 bases, J lost 0 bases, and 9 bases lay in between. Germline V CDR1 and CDR2: SGDLS, YYNGEE. There are 15 residues in the CDR3.

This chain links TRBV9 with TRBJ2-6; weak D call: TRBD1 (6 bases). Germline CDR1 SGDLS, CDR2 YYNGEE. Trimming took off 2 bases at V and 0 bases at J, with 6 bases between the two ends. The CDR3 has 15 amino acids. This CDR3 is CASSVDSSGANVLTF. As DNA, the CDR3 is TGTGCCAGCAGCGTGGACAGCTCTGGGGCCAACGTCCTGACTTTC.

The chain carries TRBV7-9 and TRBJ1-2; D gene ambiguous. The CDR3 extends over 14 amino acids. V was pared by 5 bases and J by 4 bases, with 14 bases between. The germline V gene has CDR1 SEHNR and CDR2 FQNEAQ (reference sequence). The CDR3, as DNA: TGTGCCAGCAGCCAAGGGAGAGGGCTCTATGGCTACACCTTC. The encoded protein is CASSQGRGLYGYTF.

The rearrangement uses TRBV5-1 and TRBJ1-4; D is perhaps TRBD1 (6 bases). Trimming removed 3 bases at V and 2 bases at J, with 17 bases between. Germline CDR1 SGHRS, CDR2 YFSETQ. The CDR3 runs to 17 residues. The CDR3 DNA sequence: TGCGCCAGCAGCTGGGGACGGGGGCTCAGTACTAATGAAAAACTGTTTTTT. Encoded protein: CASSWGRGLSTNEKLFF.

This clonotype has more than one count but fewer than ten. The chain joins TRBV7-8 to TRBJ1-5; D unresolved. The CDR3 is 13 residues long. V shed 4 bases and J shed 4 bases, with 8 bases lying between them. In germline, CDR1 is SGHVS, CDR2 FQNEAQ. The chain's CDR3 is CASSWSLNQPQHF. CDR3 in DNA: TGTGCCAGCAGCTGGAGCTTGAATCAGCCCCAGCATTTT.

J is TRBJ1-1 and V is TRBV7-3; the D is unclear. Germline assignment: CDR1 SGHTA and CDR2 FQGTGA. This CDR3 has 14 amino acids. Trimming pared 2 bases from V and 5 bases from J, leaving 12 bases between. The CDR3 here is CASSLLERGTEAFF. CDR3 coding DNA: TGTGCCAGCAGCTTACTCGAACGAGGGACTGAAGCTTTCTTT.

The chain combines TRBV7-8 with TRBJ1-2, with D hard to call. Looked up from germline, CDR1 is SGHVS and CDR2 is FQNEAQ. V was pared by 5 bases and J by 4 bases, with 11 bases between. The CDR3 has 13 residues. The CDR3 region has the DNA TGTGCCAGCAGCATGGACGGATCCTATGGCTACACCTTC. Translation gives CASSMDGSYGYTF.

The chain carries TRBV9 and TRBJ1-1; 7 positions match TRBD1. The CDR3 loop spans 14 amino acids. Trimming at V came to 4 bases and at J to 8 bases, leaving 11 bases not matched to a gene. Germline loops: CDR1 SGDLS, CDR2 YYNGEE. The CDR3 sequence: CASSPGTDTGEAFF. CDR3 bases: TGTGCCAGCAGCCCGGGGACAGACACCGGGGAAGCTTTCTTT. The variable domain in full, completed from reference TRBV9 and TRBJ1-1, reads DSGVTQTPKHLITATGQRVTLRCSPRSGDLSVYWYQQSLDQGLQFLIQYYNGEERAKGNILERFSAQQFPDLHSELNLSSLELGDSALYFCASSPGTDTGEAFFGQGTRLTVV.